Presented here are 15 T cell receptor beta chains from one specimen sequenced in a study of cytomegalovirus exposure and HLA in healthy donors. The PCR employed 60 Vbeta primers together with 13 Jbeta primers. Only in-frame clones appear in the TCRdb table, and some are missing; sequencing was by immunoSEQ multiplex PCR. The sample has more than 85,000 clones, approximately 57% seen once. Sequencing used PBMCs. The receptors here all came from a woman between 25 and 40 years old in good health and CMV-seronegative.

J is TRBJ2-3 and V is TRBV11-2; 11 bases are a match to TRBD1. Germline CDR1 and CDR2: SGHAT and FQNNGV. V lost 6 bases, J lost 5 bases, and 7 bases stayed unmatched. The CDR3 has 15 amino acids. The CDR3 loop is CASSQGDRGGDTQYF. DNA of the CDR3: TGTGCCAGCAGTCAAGGGGACAGGGGGGGAGATACGCAGTATTTT.

The J gene is TRBJ2-7, the V gene TRBV5-1; 8 bases are shared with TRBD1. J was trimmed by 3 bases and V by 0 bases; bases with no gene match: 5. Germline V gene lookup returns CDR1 SGHRS and CDR2 YFSETQ. This CDR3 spans 15 amino acids. The CDR3 is CASSLAQGAYYEQYF. The CDR3 nucleotides read TGCGCCAGCAGCTTGGCCCAGGGGGCTTACTACGAGCAGTACTTC.

V usage is TRBV7-9 and J usage is TRBJ2-5, with D perhaps TRBD2 (5 bases). With 2 bases removed from V and 5 bases from J, the gap between germline ends came to 9 bases. Germline V CDR1 and CDR2: SEHNR, FQNEAQ (reference sequence). The CDR3 loop spans 13 amino acids. This CDR3 is CASSLRSGETQYF. CDR3 DNA: TGTGCCAGCAGCTTACGGTCGGGGGAGACCCAGTACTTC.

This clone was seen a handful of times. The chain carries TRBV7-8 and TRBJ1-2; 7 bases fit TRBD1. Germline CDR1 reads SGHVS; CDR2 reads FQNEAQ. The ends lost 3 bases at V and 8 bases at J; junction bases unmatched: 15. This CDR3 is built from 16 residues. CDR3 DNA sequence: TGTGCCAGCAGCTTTTTGGCCAGGGGGAGGTCGGGGGGCTACACCTTC. Its translation: CASSFLARGRSGGYTF.

This clone was observed a handful of times. This chain uses TRBV28 with TRBJ1-2; D might be TRBD1 (5 bases). Trimming cost V 7 bases and J 7 bases, with 25 bases left between them. CDR1 and CDR2 from the germline V gene are MDHEN and SYDVKM. The CDR3 sequence is 16 residues long. The CDR3 DNA is TGTGCCAGCACCTTAAGACCCTCGGGGGTCGATGGTGGCTACACCTTC. It translates to CASTLRPSGVDGGYTF.

This clone was picked up a small number of times. The sample holds other DNA sequences that translate to the same CDR3. This rearrangement joins TRBV2 to TRBJ2-1; TRBD2 matches 7 bases. The CDR3 spans 16 residues. J lost 8 bases, V lost 7 bases, and 17 bases had no gene match. From germline, CDR1 is SNHLY and CDR2 FYNNEI. Here the CDR3 reads CASTATWGGVEDEQFF. The CDR3 nucleotides read TGTGCCAGCACCGCGACCTGGGGGGGAGTGGAGGATGAGCAGTTCTTC.

The chain joins TRBV5-1 to TRBJ1-4; D is perhaps TRBD1 (6 bases). The CDR3 sequence is 15 residues long. Per the germline V gene, CDR1 is SGHRS and CDR2 is YFSETQ. The V gene lost 2 bases and the J gene lost 3 bases, with 11 bases spanning the gap. The CDR3: CASSFNREPNEKLFF. CDR3 in DNA: TGCGCCAGCAGCTTCAACAGGGAGCCTAATGAAAAACTGTTTTTT. The full variable domain, rest sourced from reference TRBV5-1 and TRBJ1-4, is KAGVTQTPRYLIKTRGQQVTLSCSPISGHRSVSWYQQTPGQGLQFLFEYFSETQRNKGNFPGRFSGRQFSNSRSEMNVSTLELGDSALYLCASSFNREPNEKLFFGSGTQLSVL.

This clone was picked up a small number of times. This rearrangement joins TRBV27 to TRBJ1-1, with TRBD1 as a possible D gene (5 bases). CDR3 size: 13 residues. CDR1 MNHEY and CDR2 SMNVEV come from the germline V gene (reference sequence). V was clipped by 3 bases and J by 1 base, with 6 bases between them. The CDR3 region has the DNA TGTGCCAGCAGTTTTGACAGGAACACTGAAGCTTTCTTT. Its translation is CASSFDRNTEAFF.

The J gene is TRBJ2-4, the V gene TRBV28; possible D gene TRBD2, 5 bases. Germline V gene lookup returns CDR1 MDHEN and CDR2 SYDVKM. Trimming took 6 bases from V and 0 from J, leaving 18 bases between them. CDR3 length: 17 residues. Here the CDR3 DNA reads TGTGCCAGCAGCCTAGAATCCAGGAGGAGAGCCAAAAACATTCAGTACTTC. It translates to CASSLESRRRAKNIQYF.

This chain uses TRBV7-8 with TRBJ2-7; D remains ambiguous. The CDR3 totals 13 residues. Germline CDR1 SGHVS, CDR2 FQNEAQ. The V end was cut by 1 base, the J end by 5 bases, with 9 bases between. CDR3 coding DNA: TGTGCCAGCAGCTTAGTCCGACAAGACGAGCAGTACTTC. Its protein product is CASSLVRQDEQYF.

The chain is built from TRBV10-3 and TRBJ1-1; D gene ambiguous. CDR1 is ENHRY and CDR2 is SYGVKD in the germline V gene. The CDR3 length is 11 residues. V was pared by 11 bases and J by 10 bases, with 17 bases between. The CDR3 DNA reads TGTGCCCTCCGATCCCCGAACGGAGCTTTCTTT. Encoded protein: CALRSPNGAFF.

The chain recombines TRBV27 with TRBJ2-1; D gene ambiguous. The V end lost 5 bases, the J end lost 5 bases, and 4 bases lay between the germline ends. The CDR3 loop spans 11 amino acids. Germline loops: CDR1 MNHEY, CDR2 SMNVEV (reference sequence). The CDR3 loop is CASSLDNEQFF. For the CDR3, the DNA is TGTGCCAGCAGTCTTGACAATGAGCAGTTCTTC.

CDR3 DNA sequence: TGTGCCAGCATTATGGGGCGGAACACTGAAGCTTTCTTT. As protein: CASIMGRNTEAFF. This chain uses TRBV6-1 with TRBJ1-1, with D tentatively TRBD1 (5 bases). V was cut by 7 bases and J by 1 base, with 10 bases left in between. Germline V lookup: CDR1 MNHNS, CDR2 SASEGT. There are 13 residues in the CDR3.

This chain links TRBV9 with TRBJ2-5, with 7 bases lining up with TRBD1. Germline trimming cut 4 bases from V and 1 base from J; bases unmatched to any gene: 10. From germline, CDR1 is SGDLS and CDR2 YYNGEE. This CDR3 is built from 16 residues. The CDR3 DNA follows: TGTGCCAGCAGCCCACACAGGGGACGTGGCCAAGAGACCCAGTACTTC. Its translation is CASSPHRGRGQETQYF.

This clone was observed a single time. The rearrangement uses TRBV18 and TRBJ2-7; a possible D gene is TRBD2 (6 bases). The CDR3 contains 13 residues. Trimming took off 2 bases at V and 3 bases at J, with 8 bases between the two ends. In germline, CDR1 is KGHSH, CDR2 LQKENI. DNA of the CDR3: TGTGCCAGCTCACCAGTGGGGGGCTACGAGCAGTACTTC. This encodes CASSPVGGYEQYF.